The entry below gives a single T cell receptor (beta chain) sequence along with its context. The data belong to a study of blood T cell repertoires in COVID-19. V lost 7 bases to trimming and J lost 7 bases; unmatched junction nucleotides: 9. CDR3 length equals 15 residues. Germline-derived CDR1 and CDR2 are MNHEY and SVGAGI. In the original workflow: Amplification of reference gene primers provided the estimated nucleated cell counts. Method: immunoSEQ multiplex PCR; TCRdb's copy keeps in-frame clones and lacks some. Clonal size and the V and J genes are those of that table, whereas D and trimming came from the DNA. Among more than 90,000 clones listed, less than 85% were seen once.

This sequence originates from a human donor in a cohort sampled during active COVID-19. The genes are TRBV6-5 and TRBJ2-2, with 10 bases that match TRBD1. Material: peripheral blood. CDR3 coding DNA: TGTGCCAGCATTCGGTTCGGACAGGGGGACGGGGAGCTGTTTTTT. Translated, it gives CASIRFGQGDGELFF.